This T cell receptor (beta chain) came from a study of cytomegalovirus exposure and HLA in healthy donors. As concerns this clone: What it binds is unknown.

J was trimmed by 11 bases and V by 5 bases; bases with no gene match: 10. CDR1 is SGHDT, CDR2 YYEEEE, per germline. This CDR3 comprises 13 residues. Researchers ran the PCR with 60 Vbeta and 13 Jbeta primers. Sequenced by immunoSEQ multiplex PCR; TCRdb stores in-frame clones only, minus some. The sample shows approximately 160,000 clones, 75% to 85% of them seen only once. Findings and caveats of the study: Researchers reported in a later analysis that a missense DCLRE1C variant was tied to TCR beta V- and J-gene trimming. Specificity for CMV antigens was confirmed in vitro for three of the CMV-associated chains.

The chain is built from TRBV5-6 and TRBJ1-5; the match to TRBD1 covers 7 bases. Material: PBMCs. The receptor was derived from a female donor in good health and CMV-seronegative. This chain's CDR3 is CASSVGGGQAQHF. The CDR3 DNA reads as TGTGCCAGCAGTGTCGGAGGGGGCCAAGCCCAGCATTTT.